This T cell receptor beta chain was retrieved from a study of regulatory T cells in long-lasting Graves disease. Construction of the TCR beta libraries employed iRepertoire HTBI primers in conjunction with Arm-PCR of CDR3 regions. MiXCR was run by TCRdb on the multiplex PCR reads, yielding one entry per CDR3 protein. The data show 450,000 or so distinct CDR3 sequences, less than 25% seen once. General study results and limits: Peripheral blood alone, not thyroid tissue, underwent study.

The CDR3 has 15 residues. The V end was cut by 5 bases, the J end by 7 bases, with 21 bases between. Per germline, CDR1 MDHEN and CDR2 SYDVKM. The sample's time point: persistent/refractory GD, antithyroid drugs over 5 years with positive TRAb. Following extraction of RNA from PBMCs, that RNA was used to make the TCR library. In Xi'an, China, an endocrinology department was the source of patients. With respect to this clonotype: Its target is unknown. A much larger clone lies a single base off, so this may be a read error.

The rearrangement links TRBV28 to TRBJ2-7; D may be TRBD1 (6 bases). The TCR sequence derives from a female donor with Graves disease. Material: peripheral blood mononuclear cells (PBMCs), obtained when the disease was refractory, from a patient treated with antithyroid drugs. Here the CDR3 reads CASSRRLDRMGEQYF. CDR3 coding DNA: TGTGCCAGCAGTCGACGCCTCGACAGGATGGGAGAGCAGTACTTC.